One sample yielded the 10 T cell receptor beta chains listed below, sequenced in a study of shared clonotypes between healthy human individuals. Profiling relied on immunoSEQ multiplex PCR, and the TCRdb table lists in-frame clones only, not all of them. This sample has roughly 2,300,000 clones, with 92% found just once. Sequenced input: naive CD4+ T cells from PBMCs. As for subset: CD45RA+ positively selected. Source of these receptors: a man younger than 30 in good health. Some clones in this sample may be carry-over from other donors' samples.

This rearrangement joins TRBV10-3 to TRBJ1-2; D unclear. The CDR3 is 14 residues long. Per germline, CDR1 ENHRY and CDR2 SYGVKD. Trimming shortened V by 4 bases and J by 4 bases, and 13 bases separated the two germline ends. In DNA form, the CDR3 reads TGTGCCATCAGTGGGCAGCGTGACCTCTATGGCTACACCTTC. Amino acids: CAISGQRDLYGYTF.

This chain links TRBV4-3 with TRBJ2-2; D ambiguous. CDR1 and CDR2 (germline): LGHNA, YSLEER. Trimming shortened V by 2 bases and J by 1 base, and 8 bases separated the two germline ends. The CDR3 is made up of 15 amino acids. DNA of the CDR3: TGCGCCAGCAGCCAACGGTTGGAGAACACCGGGGAGCTGTTTTTT. Its protein product is CASSQRLENTGELFF.

The chain employs TRBV7-8 and TRBJ2-5, with D perhaps matching TRBD1 (7 bases). CDR1 and CDR2 (germline): SGHVS, FQNEAQ. Between the trimmed V and J ends, which lost 6 bases and 4 bases, there was a span of 15 bases. The CDR3 is 14 residues long. The DNA of the CDR3 is TGTGCCAGCAGTTCCCCAGGGGGGTCAGAGACCCAGTACTTC. Translation: CASSSPGGSETQYF.

The chain carries TRBV5-1 and TRBJ2-1, with TRBD2 matching over 16 bases. The CDR3 totals 17 residues. V was pared by 4 bases and J by 4 bases, with 5 bases of the junction left unmatched. Germline V CDR1 and CDR2: SGHRS, YFSETQ. This CDR3 reads CASSPSGLAGGYNEQFF. CDR3 nucleotides: TGCGCCAGCAGCCCCTCGGGACTAGCGGGAGGGTACAATGAGCAGTTCTTC.

The rearrangement uses TRBV11-3 and TRBJ2-3; unclear D gene. The germline V gene encodes CDR1 SGHNT and CDR2 YENEEA. The V gene lost 1 base and the J gene lost 7 bases, with 12 bases spanning the gap. The CDR3 consists of 14 residues. In DNA form, the CDR3 reads TGTGCCAGCAGCTTAGGCTCTAGTTCATATACGCAGTATTTT. It specifies CASSLGSSSYTQYF.

V is TRBV5-1 and J is TRBJ2-1; 7 bases are a match to TRBD2. Trimming removed 1 base from V and 4 bases from J; junction bases left unmatched: 8. From germline, CDR1 is SGHRS and CDR2 YFSETQ. The CDR3 totals 16 residues. The CDR3 DNA is TGCGCCAGCAGCTTGAATGCGGGAGCTGTGTACAATGAGCAGTTCTTC. As protein: CASSLNAGAVYNEQFF.

This sequence joins TRBV28 and TRBJ1-2, with D unresolved. The CDR3 is 12 amino acids. The V end lost 6 bases, the J end lost 8 bases, and 13 bases lay between the germline ends. Germline V CDR1 and CDR2: MDHEN, SYDVKM. The CDR3 region is CASSRAQEGYTF. Written as DNA, the CDR3 is TGTGCCAGCAGCCGGGCCCAGGAAGGCTACACCTTC.

V gene TRBV19 combines with J gene TRBJ2-7, with 13 nucleotides matching TRBD2. There are 17 residues in the CDR3. Germline V gene data show CDR1 as LNHDA and CDR2 as SQIVND (reference sequence). V gave up 7 bases and J gave up 5 bases; unmatched junction bases: 14. CDR3 in DNA: TGTGCCAGTATGGCCCTCGGACTAGCGGGAGTTTCCCACGAGCAGTACTTC. As protein: CASMALGLAGVSHEQYF.

The genes are TRBV6-5 and TRBJ2-7; TRBD2 aligns across 10 bases. This CDR3 region has 15 residues. Trimming at V came to 6 bases and at J to 6 bases, leaving 11 bases not matched to a gene. Germline V gene lookup returns CDR1 MNHEY and CDR2 SVGAGI. This CDR3 reads CASRPGLAVLVEQYF. CDR3 DNA: TGTGCCAGCAGACCCGGACTAGCGGTACTGGTCGAGCAGTACTTC.

The chain links TRBV28 to TRBJ1-3, with D uncertain. V was trimmed by 8 bases and J by 7 bases, leaving 18 bases between them. The CDR3 is made up of 14 amino acids. The germline V gene encodes CDR1 MDHEN and CDR2 SYDVKM. CDR3 sequence: CASGSWGDGNTIYF. Written as DNA, the CDR3 is TGTGCCAGCGGTTCTTGGGGAGACGGGAACACCATATATTTT.